These T cell receptor beta chains were read from a single sample in a study of CD8 T cells in ankylosing spondylitis. TCRdb re-called the 5' RACE reads with MiXCR, one entry per CDR3 protein. The sample includes around 450,000 distinct CDR3 sequences, roughly a quarter seen only once; the top ten take roughly 0.9%. The specimen sequenced was blood, either unsorted or a sorted T cell fraction (not recorded which). These receptor sequences come from a male donor with ankylosing spondylitis. Each CDR3 is given with its conserved first and last residue. D genes are given only for firm matches. Size is omitted from some rows. Given values are once, few, many or a class for expanded clones.

clone size,J gene,D gene,V gene,CDR3 protein,CDR3 DNA
NA,TRBJ1-1,TRBD1,TRBV7-9,CASSPWGTGGNTEAFF,TGTGCCAGCAGCCCCTGGGGGACAGGGGGCAACACTGAAGCTTTCTTT
few,TRBJ2-2,TRBD1,TRBV12-3/TRBV12-4,CASRGQGYTGELFF,TGTGCCAGCAGGGGACAGGGGTACACCGGGGAGCTGTTTTTT
NA,TRBJ2-1,TRBD2,TRBV20-1,CSASDGGRGDEQFF,TGCAGTGCTAGTGACGGCGGGAGGGGGGATGAGCAGTTCTTC
few,TRBJ1-1,NA,TRBV11-2,CASSFTTAPEAFF,TGTGCCAGCAGCTTCACGACCGCCCCTGAAGCTTTCTTT
NA,TRBJ2-1,TRBD2,TRBV20-1,CSGLAYDEQFF,TGCAGTGGACTAGCTTACGATGAGCAGTTCTTC
NA,TRBJ2-1,TRBD2,TRBV3-1,CASSPGPAGEDEQFF,TGTGCCAGCAGCCCAGGTCCAGCGGGAGAGGATGAGCAGTTCTTC
NA,TRBJ2-3,NA,TRBV12-3/TRBV12-4,CASELGVARRDTQYF,TGTGCCAGCGAACTGGGGGTAGCGCGAAGAGATACGCAGTATTTT
NA,TRBJ1-2,TRBD1,TRBV2,CASKGERGLGGYTF,TGTGCCAGCAAGGGGGAGAGGGGGCTTGGTGGCTACACCTTC
few,TRBJ2-1,NA,TRBV3-1,CASSQAPRYYNEQFF,TGTGCCAGCAGCCAAGCCCCCCGTTATTACAATGAGCAGTTCTTC
NA,TRBJ2-2,TRBD1,TRBV12-3/TRBV12-4,CASSLRLAGGRGGELFF,TGTGCCAGCAGTTTAAGATTGGCAGGGGGACGAGGCGGGGAGCTGTTTTTT
few,TRBJ2-1,TRBD2,TRBV10-3,CAISELAGGPVDEQFF,TGTGCCATCAGTGAACTAGCGGGAGGGCCGGTCGATGAGCAGTTCTTC
NA,TRBJ2-1,NA,TRBV29-1,CSVDHGIFNEQFF,TGCAGCGTTGACCACGGGATTTTCAATGAGCAGTTCTTC
once,TRBJ1-4,NA,TRBV6-1,CASSRQGSNEKLFF,TGTGCCAGCAGCAGGCAGGGGAGTAATGAAAAACTGTTTTTT
few,TRBJ2-3,NA,TRBV18,CASSLRRGSDTQYF,TGTGCCAGCTCACTCCGGAGGGGATCAGATACGCAGTATTTT
NA,TRBJ1-3,NA,TRBV14,CASSQFELGGNTIYF,TGTGCCAGCAGCCAATTCGAGTTGGGAGGAAACACCATATATTTT
NA,TRBJ1-5,NA,TRBV20-1,CSAIQTGFPLDNQPQHF,TGCAGTGCTATCCAGACAGGATTCCCGTTGGACAATCAGCCCCAGCATTTT
few,TRBJ1-1,NA,TRBV28,CASSPPGGGMNTEAFF,TGTGCCAGCAGTCCCCCCGGCGGGGGGATGAACACTGAAGCTTTCTTT
NA,TRBJ2-5,NA,TRBV5-1,CASSLAGPETQYF,TGCGCCAGCAGCTTGGCGGGGCCAGAGACCCAGTACTTC
NA,TRBJ2-1,TRBD2,TRBV9,CASSATSGVGGEQFF,TGTGCCAGCAGCGCGACTAGCGGGGTTGGGGGTGAGCAGTTCTTC
NA,TRBJ2-7,NA,TRBV6-2/TRBV6-3,CATLFGGPYYEQYF,TGTGCCACCCTATTTGGGGGACCTTACTACGAGCAGTACTTC
few,TRBJ2-1,TRBD2,TRBV5-1,CASSFLAGGPVNEQFF,TGCGCCAGCAGCTTCCTAGCGGGAGGGCCAGTAAATGAGCAGTTCTTC
many,TRBJ2-1,TRBD2,TRBV7-2,CASSPGLAGRNEQFF,TGTGCCAGCAGCCCCGGACTAGCGGGTCGAAATGAGCAGTTCTTC
NA,TRBJ2-3,TRBD2,TRBV6-1,CASRRAGADTQYF,TGTGCCAGCCGACGAGCGGGGGCAGATACGCAGTATTTT
few,TRBJ1-6,NA,TRBV11-2,CASSSQGLSNSPLHF,TGTGCCAGCAGCTCACAGGGTTTGTCCAATTCACCCCTCCACTTT
few,TRBJ2-1,NA,TRBV20-1,CSAPEGTPKGYNEQFF,TGCAGTGCTCCCGAGGGGACCCCCAAGGGATACAATGAGCAGTTCTTC
NA,TRBJ2-1,NA,TRBV20-1,CSAPPLLGPYNEQFF,TGCAGTGCTCCGCCTTTATTGGGGCCGTACAATGAGCAGTTCTTC
many,TRBJ2-5,NA,TRBV24-1,CATSEVGSLGTQYF,TGTGCCACCAGTGAGGTCGGGAGCCTCGGGACCCAGTACTTC
many,TRBJ2-3,NA,TRBV12-3/TRBV12-4,CASSLGTGPRDTRDTQYF,TGTGCCAGCAGTTTGGGCACAGGGCCTCGGGACACAAGAGATACGCAGTATTTT
NA,TRBJ2-3,TRBD2,TRBV14,CASSQEPSGKWGTDTQYF,TGTGCCAGCAGCCAAGAGCCTAGCGGGAAGTGGGGCACAGATACGCAGTATTTT
few,TRBJ2-4,NA,TRBV20-1,CSASGRRNIQYF,TGCAGTGCTAGCGGGAGACGAAACATTCAGTACTTC
NA,TRBJ2-1,NA,TRBV29-1,CSLWNGAEQFF,TGCAGCCTATGGAATGGGGCCGAGCAGTTCTTC
NA,TRBJ2-2,TRBD1,TRBV12-3/TRBV12-4,CASPDRPFGELFF,TGTGCCAGCCCGGACAGGCCTTTTGGGGAGCTGTTTTTT
few,TRBJ1-5,NA,TRBV12-3/TRBV12-4,CASSLNQGNQPQHF,TGTGCCAGCAGTTTAAACCAGGGCAATCAGCCCCAGCATTTT
NA,TRBJ2-7,NA,TRBV2,CASSVNPWAGEQYF,TGTGCCAGCAGTGTAAATCCTTGGGCGGGTGAGCAGTACTTC
once,TRBJ1-2,NA,TRBV10-2,CASSEEVAHYGYTF,TGCGCCAGCAGTGAGGAGGTCGCGCACTATGGCTACACCTTC
NA,TRBJ1-6,TRBD1,TRBV12-3/TRBV12-4,CASSRGGTGLRSPLHF,TGTGCCAGCAGTCGGGGTGGGACAGGCTTACGTTCACCCCTCCACTTT
NA,TRBJ1-5,NA,TRBV12-3/TRBV12-4,CASSLDRKDQPQHF,TGTGCCAGCAGCCTCGACAGGAAGGATCAGCCCCAGCATTTT
NA,TRBJ2-3,NA,TRBV20-1,CSATAASRTGGGTDTQYF,TGCAGTGCTACGGCAGCGAGTCGGACAGGAGGGGGCACAGATACGCAGTATTTT
few,TRBJ2-1,TRBD2,TRBV3-1,CASSLDPIRSGRAGYNEQFF,TGTGCCAGCAGCCTTGACCCCATAAGGAGCGGGAGGGCCGGGTACAATGAGCAGTTCTTC
few,TRBJ2-1,NA,TRBV24-1,CATSDDRSRNEQFF,TGTGCCACCAGTGACGACAGGTCTCGCAATGAGCAGTTCTTC
NA,TRBJ1-4,TRBD1,TRBV3-1,CASSRRTGNEKLLF,TGTGCCAGCAGCCGACGGACAGGGAATGAAAAACTGCTTTTT
NA,TRBJ2-2,TRBD2,TRBV6-1,CASSKEREGLSLTTGELFF,TGTGCCAGCAGTAAAGAGCGGGAGGGCCTTTCCCTTACCACCGGGGAGCTGTTTTTT
NA,TRBJ1-1,TRBD1,TRBV20-1,CSARRQGATMNTEAFF,TGCAGTGCTAGAAGGCAGGGGGCGACCATGAACACTGAAGCTTTCTTT
NA,TRBJ1-2,NA,TRBV7-2,CASSLLSGNYGYTF,TGTGCCAGCAGCTTACTATCAGGCAACTATGGCTACACCTTC
NA,TRBJ1-1,NA,TRBV2,CASMEGGGYTEAFF,TGTGCCAGCATGGAGGGGGGGGGGTACACTGAAGCTTTCTTT
few,TRBJ2-3,TRBD2,TRBV5-1,CASTLSGRSLGADTQYF,TGCGCCAGCACCCTTAGCGGGAGAAGCCTTGGGGCAGATACGCAGTATTTT
many,TRBJ1-1,NA,TRBV20-1,CSGVRRVRNTEAFF,TGCAGTGGGGTGAGAAGGGTGCGAAACACTGAAGCTTTCTTT
few,TRBJ2-1,NA,TRBV27,CASSWGAGSSSYNEQFF,TGTGCCAGCAGTTGGGGGGCAGGGTCTAGCTCCTACAATGAGCAGTTCTTC
NA,TRBJ2-6,NA,TRBV30,CAWTSLRAPGANVLTF,TGTGCCTGGACCTCCCTCCGGGCCCCTGGGGCCAACGTCCTGACTTTC
NA,TRBJ1-1,TRBD1,TRBV25-1,CASGRTGGRNTEAFF,TGTGCCAGCGGACGGACAGGGGGCAGAAACACTGAAGCTTTCTTT
NA,TRBJ2-3,NA,TRBV7-2,CASSLVRASDSQYF,TGTGCCAGCAGCTTAGTCCGGGCTAGCGACTCGCAGTATTTT
few,TRBJ2-1,TRBD2,TRBV30,CAWSPGTSANNEQFF,TGTGCCTGGAGTCCCGGGACTAGCGCCAACAATGAGCAGTTCTTC